The clone carrying this TCR beta chain was picked up a small number of times. This CDR3 has 12 amino acids. J gave up 13 bases and V 6 bases, and 7 bases lay outside the gene matches. Germline CDR1 MNHEY, CDR2 SVGAGI. This entry belongs to a study of chemoradiotherapy in HPV16-positive cancers. Repertoires were generated with immunoSEQ multiplex PCR, while TCRdb's copy carries only in-frame clones and drops some. The table includes 6,000 to 6,500 clones, more than 65% detected once. This clonotype originated in a human donor with HPV-associated anogenital cancer. The rearrangement links TRBV6-5 to TRBJ2-3, with 10 bases matching TRBD2. The sequencing here drew on tumor tissue, taken from a patient who underwent chemoradiotherapy. Here the CDR3 reads CASRSPSGRKYF. The CDR3 DNA follows: TGTGCCAGCAGGAGTCCTAGCGGGAGAAAGTATTTT.